Each of the 10 T cell receptor beta chains below was sequenced from the same sample in a study of blood T cell repertoires in COVID-19. The protocol was immunoSEQ multiplex PCR, while the TCRdb copy is restricted to in-frame clones and leaves out a portion. Among 250,000 to 350,000 clones listed, roughly 87% were seen once. Sequencing input: peripheral blood. These receptors all come from a woman between 50 and 59 years old who had recovered from COVID-19.

This clone was counted ten times or more. The DNA of the CDR3 is TGTGCCAGCAGTTTAGGGAGTTTTAGCTCTGGAAACACCATATATTTT. Its translation is CASSLGSFSSGNTIYF. The gene calls are TRBV28 and TRBJ1-3; D gene unclear. The germline V gene encodes CDR1 MDHEN and CDR2 SYDVKM. V lost 2 bases and J lost 0, with 11 bases in between. The CDR3 contains 16 residues.

The chain employs TRBV27 and TRBJ2-6, with a tentative D call TRBD1 (6 bases). Germline CDR1 MNHEY, CDR2 SMNVEV (reference sequence). The CDR3 covers 20 residues. Deletions cut 3 bases from V and 0 bases from J, with 21 bases between. Here the CDR3 reads CASSFTTTGYLLSGANVLTF. In DNA, the CDR3 is TGTGCCAGCAGTTTCACCACGACAGGTTATCTCCTCTCTGGGGCCAACGTCCTGACTTTC. The full variable domain, in which reference TRBV27 and TRBJ2-6 provide the parts outside the CDR3, is EAQVTQNPRYLITVTGKKLTVTCSQNMNHEYMSWYRQDPGLGLRQIYYSMNVEVTDKGDVPEGYKVSRKEKRNFPLILESPSPNQTSLYFCASSFTTTGYLLSGANVLTFGAGSRLTVL.

The chain links TRBV5-6 to TRBJ1-2; perhaps TRBD1 as D (6 bases). The germline V gene encodes CDR1 SGHDT and CDR2 YYEEEE. There are 14 residues in the CDR3. Trimming pared 3 bases from V and 2 bases from J, leaving 11 bases between. The CDR3 protein is CASSYDRMNYGYTF. The CDR3 coding sequence is TGTGCCAGCAGCTACGACAGGATGAACTATGGCTACACCTTC.

This rearrangement joins TRBV30 to TRBJ2-5; the D gene is possibly TRBD2 (7 bases). Germline V gene lookup returns CDR1 GTSNPN and CDR2 SVGIG (reference sequence). The V and J ends lost 5 bases and 5 bases respectively, with 15 bases between them. CDR3 size: 13 residues. The DNA of the CDR3 is TGTGCCTGGCAGATACAGGGAGGGGAGACCCAGTACTTC. Translation: CAWQIQGGETQYF.

The gene calls are TRBV14 and TRBJ2-7; D gene unclear. Germline CDR1 and CDR2: SGHDN and FVKESK. V shed 1 base and J shed 6 bases, with 13 bases lying between them. The CDR3 length is 14 residues. DNA for the CDR3: TGTGCCAGCAGCCAAGTGGCATATCCCAGCGAGCAGTACTTC. Amino acids: CASSQVAYPSEQYF. The complete variable domain, with remaining parts taken from reference TRBV14 and TRBJ2-7, reads EAGVTQFPSHSVIEKGQTVTLRCDPISGHDNLYWYRRVMGKEIKFLLHFVKESKQDESGMPNNRFLAERTGGTYSTLKVQPAELEDSGVYFCASSQVAYPSEQYFGPGTRLTVT.

This chain connects TRBV6-5 to TRBJ1-1; D gene unclear. The CDR3 covers 13 residues. The V gene's germline CDR1 is MNHEY and CDR2 SVGAGI. The V and J ends lost 6 bases and 1 base respectively, with 9 bases between them. The CDR3 region is CASRVIGNTEAFF. The CDR3 DNA is TGTGCCAGCAGAGTCATCGGGAACACTGAAGCTTTCTTT.

This clone was observed a single time. The rearrangement uses TRBV7-3 and TRBJ2-1, with 10 bases identical to TRBD2. The germline CDR1 and CDR2 sequences are SGHTA and FQGTGA. This CDR3 contains 18 residues. Trimming removed 0 bases from V and 0 bases from J; junction bases left unmatched: 5. The CDR3 DNA is TGTGCCAGCAGCTTAACGGGACTAGCGTTTAGCTCCTACAATGAGCAGTTCTTC. Its translation is CASSLTGLAFSSYNEQFF.

This clone is a singleton in its sample. This chain uses TRBV6-2 or TRBV6-3 with TRBJ1-2, with D hard to call. CDR3 length: 16 amino acids. Germline V lookup: CDR1 MNHEY, CDR2 SVGEGT. V lost 0 bases, J lost 8 bases, and 19 bases lay in between. The CDR3 region has the DNA TGTGCCAGCAGTTACTCGATTCCCGACTATTCTAACGGCTACACCTTC. It translates to CASSYSIPDYSNGYTF.

The chain has TRBV27 and TRBJ2-1, with 8 bases matching TRBD1. CDR1 MNHEY and CDR2 SMNVEV come from the germline V gene (reference sequence). V lost 4 bases to trimming and J lost 4 bases; unmatched junction nucleotides: 9. The CDR3 spans 16 residues. CDR3 bases: TGTGCCAGCAGTTCCGGCCGGGACAGGTTATACAATGAGCAGTTCTTC. Its protein product is CASSSGRDRLYNEQFF.

The chain links TRBV5-1 to TRBJ1-4; D call uncertain. The V gene's germline CDR1 is SGHRS and CDR2 YFSETQ. V was trimmed by 4 bases and J by 0 bases, leaving 10 bases between them. This CDR3 spans 15 amino acids. CDR3 DNA sequence: TGCGCCAGCAGCCCCTACAGTGCAACTAATGAAAAACTGTTTTTT. This gives the protein CASSPYSATNEKLFF.